These 12 T cell receptor beta chains were all obtained from the same sample, sequenced in a study of T cells in women clearing cervical HPV infection. Only in-frame clones appear in the TCRdb table, and some are missing; sequencing was by immunoSEQ multiplex PCR. The sample has some 40,000 clones, and its top ten clones hold approximately 1.2%. Source material: blood buffy coat. Receptors originate from a woman aged 18-70 years with a cervical HPV16 infection that either progressed to CIN3+ or cleared (not recorded which).

CDR3 loop: CASSRTGGYEQYF. Partial CDR3 DNA: TGTGCCAGCAGTCGGACAGGGGGCTACGAG. The V and J genes are TRBV28 and TRBJ2-7; 10 positions match TRBD1. The read terminates 3 residues ahead of where the CDR3 ends, so the germline J gene completes it. Germline V gene data show CDR1 as MDHEN and CDR2 as SYDVKM. The CDR3 runs 13 residues. J was trimmed by 3 bases and V by 5 bases; bases with no gene match: 1.

On this clone: Read data end 3 residues before the CDR3 end; the end is taken from the germline J gene. This chain connects TRBV7-3 to TRBJ2-5, with D uncertain. The germline CDR1 and CDR2 sequences are SGHTA and FQGTGA. The CDR3 extends over 13 amino acids. V was pared by 0 bases and J by 2 bases, with 4 bases between. The DNA read from the CDR3 is TGTGCCAGCAGCTTAACCCTGCAAGAGACC. Its protein product is CASSLTLQET. The entire CDR3 is CASSLTLQETQYF.

Turning to this clone: The sequence runs out 3 residues before the end of the CDR3; the remainder is reconstructed from the germline J gene. The chain employs TRBV10-3 and TRBJ1-5; D call uncertain. This CDR3 is 12 amino acids long. Trimming pared 6 bases from V and 7 bases from J, leaving 10 bases between. Germline CDR1 reads ENHRY; CDR2 reads SYGVKD. CDR3 bases read: TGTGCCATCAGCAGGAGAGGCCAGCCC. It codes for CAISRRGQP. The full-length CDR3 reads as CAISRRGQPQHF.

Worth noting for this clone: One junction end disagrees with the germline gene, perhaps due to a read error. The CDR3 goes on 3 residues after the read ends, and that part is filled in from the germline J gene. The rearrangement uses TRBV19 and TRBJ1-2; maybe TRBD1 (6 bases). The germline CDR1 and CDR2 sequences are LNHDA and SQIVND (reference sequence). The CDR3 spans 15 residues. The CDR3 reads CASSMFVGHYYDYTF. CDR3 DNA, as far as it was read: TGTGCCAGTAGTATGTTCGTGGGACATTACTATGAC.

As for this clone: The read falls 3 residues short of the CDR3 end, and the missing part is taken from the germline J gene. This chain uses TRBV19 with TRBJ1-6; 7 nucleotides line up with TRBD1. CDR1 and CDR2 (germline): LNHDA, SQIVND (reference sequence). The V segment lost 6 bases and the J segment 7 bases; nucleotides outside the gene matches: 9. CDR3 length: 15 amino acids. CDR3 loop: CASRQGYSANSPLHF. CDR3 DNA, as far as it was read: TGTGCCAGTAGACAGGGGTATAGTGCGAATTCACCC.

Details on this clone: The read halts 3 residues ahead of the CDR3 end, with the missing end drawn from the germline J gene. The V and J genes are TRBV18 and TRBJ2-5; 7 positions agree with TRBD1. Germline V gene lookup returns CDR1 KGHSH and CDR2 LQKENI. This CDR3 comprises 15 residues. V lost 2 bases to trimming and J lost 6 bases; unmatched junction nucleotides: 9. The CDR3 reads CASSPIQGKSKTQYF. The DNA read from the CDR3 is TGTGCCAGCTCACCAATACAGGGGAAATCGAAGACC.

On this clone: The read falls 3 residues short of the CDR3 end, and the missing part is taken from the germline J gene. J is TRBJ1-2 and V is TRBV5-6, with TRBD1 matching 7 bases. Germline trimming cut 2 bases from V and 5 bases from J; bases unmatched to any gene: 6. The CDR3 runs 14 residues. Germline CDR1 is SGHDT and CDR2 is YYEEEE. The CDR3 bases that were read are TGTGCCAGCAGCTTCGTGGACAGGATTTATGGC. Encoded protein: CASSFVDRIYG. The full CDR3 reads CASSFVDRIYGYTF.

Remarks on this clone: Read sequence stops 3 residues before the CDR3 end, and the germline J gene provides the missing end. The chain uses TRBV7-2 and TRBJ1-5; D gene ambiguous. The CDR3 is 14 residues long. Trimming removed 1 base at V and 5 bases at J, with 9 bases between. Germline lookup yields CDR1 SGHTA and CDR2 FQGNSA. CDR3 DNA (partial): TGTGCCAGCAGCTTAGTTGGAAGGGATCAGCCC. Translated, it gives CASSLVGRDQP. The whole CDR3 protein is CASSLVGRDQPQHF.

The part of the CDR3 DNA that was read is TGCGCCAGCAGCTTCGACGGCGGTTTCGCAGATACG. Protein: CASSFDGGFADT. The whole CDR3 protein is CASSFDGGFADTQYF. The V call is TRBV5-1, the J call TRBJ2-3; D is ambiguous. The CDR3 is cut off 3 residues early in the read; its end comes from the germline J gene. The germline V and J ends were trimmed by 2 bases and 4 bases, with 14 bases remaining between them. In germline, CDR1 is SGHRS, CDR2 YFSETQ. This CDR3 has 15 amino acids.

The CDR3 DNA, read in part, is TGTGCCAGCAGCCAAGAGGCGGTACAAGAGACC. This translates into CASSQEAVQET. The CDR3, in full, reads CASSQEAVQETQYF. This chain links TRBV14 with TRBJ2-5; no clear D gene. The read comes to an end 3 residues before the CDR3 does, leaving the germline J gene to fill in the end. Trimming cost V 0 bases and J 2 bases, with 7 bases left between them. The CDR3 totals 14 residues. Germline V gene data show CDR1 as SGHDN and CDR2 as FVKESK.

For this clone: The read ends 3 residues before the CDR3 terminus; that terminus is restored from the germline J gene. J is TRBJ1-3 and V is TRBV20-1; D uncertain. V was shortened by 0 bases and J by 0 bases, with 6 bases between the two germline ends. The CDR3 is 14 amino acids. Germline V lookup: CDR1 DFQATT, CDR2 SNEGSKA (reference sequence). The DNA read from the CDR3 is TGCAGTGCTAGAGAACAGTACTCTGGAAACACC. Its translation is CSAREQYSGNT. The whole CDR3 region reads CSAREQYSGNTIYF.

For this clone: The sequence runs out 3 residues before the end of the CDR3; the remainder is reconstructed from the germline J gene. The rearrangement uses TRBV7-3 and TRBJ2-3; D not certain. The CDR3 has 13 amino acids. Trimming stripped 1 base from V and 4 bases from J, with 6 bases between. Germline V gene sequence: CDR1 SGHTA, CDR2 FQGTGA. The CDR3 reads CASSLSPADTQYF. The sequenced CDR3 bases are TGTGCCAGCAGCTTAAGCCCGGCAGATACG.